Shown below are 20 T cell receptor beta chains from a single sample sequenced in a study of T cell responses to AZD1222 COVID-19 vaccine. The protocol was immunoSEQ multiplex PCR, while the TCRdb copy is restricted to in-frame clones and leaves out a portion. The sample lists about 180,000 clones, 88% occurring once. The sequenced sample was peripheral blood, obtained on day 0 of AZD1222 vaccination. These receptors were taken from an adult in good health.

The CDR3 DNA reads TGTGCCAGCAGCTTGTTCGGGTCTGGGGCCAACGTCCTGACTTTC. Translating it yields CASSLFGSGANVLTF. The V and J genes are TRBV5-6 and TRBJ2-6; D is ambiguous. The V end lost 1 base, the J end lost 1 base, and 6 bases lay between the germline ends. Germline CDR1 and CDR2: SGHDT and YYEEEE. The CDR3 totals 15 residues.

The chain couples TRBV18 to TRBJ2-2; D gene uncertain. Between the trimmed V and J ends, which lost 2 bases and 3 bases, there was a span of 4 bases. Germline V gene lookup returns CDR1 KGHSH and CDR2 LQKENI. This CDR3 is built from 13 residues. The CDR3 nucleotides are TGTGCCAGCTCACCAACAGACACCGGGGAGCTGTTTTTT. Translated, it gives CASSPTDTGELFF.

The V call is TRBV3-1 (or the pseudogene TRBV3-2), the J call TRBJ2-6; D not resolved. CDR3 length: 16 residues. Germline V gene lookup returns CDR1 LGHDT and CDR2 YNNKEL (reference sequence). Trimming left V 0 bases short and J 0 bases short, with 6 bases between. CDR3 region: CASSQDLGSGANVLTF. For the CDR3, the DNA is TGTGCCAGCAGCCAAGATTTAGGCTCTGGGGCCAACGTCCTGACTTTC.

The chain has TRBV18 and TRBJ2-1; maybe TRBD1 (6 bases). CDR1 is KGHSH and CDR2 is LQKENI in the germline V gene. The CDR3 has 15 residues. V was shortened by 3 bases and J by 0 bases, with 9 bases between the two germline ends. CDR3 sequence: CASSPPTGSYNEQFF. The CDR3 DNA sequence: TGTGCCAGCTCACCCCCGACAGGCTCCTACAATGAGCAGTTCTTC.

The genes are TRBV4-3 and TRBJ2-1; weak D call: TRBD2 (7 bases). Per germline, CDR1 LGHNA and CDR2 YSLEER. The CDR3 covers 16 residues. The ends were cut back, 3 bases at V and 8 bases at J, with 20 bases in the middle. Here the CDR3 DNA reads TGCGCCAGCAGCCATGAGTACGGGGGGCCTTCAGATGAGCAGTTCTTC. This encodes CASSHEYGGPSDEQFF.

CDR3 in DNA: TGTGCCAGTAGGGGGGCTGCGGGCAACACTGAAGCTTTCTTT. Amino acid sequence: CASRGAAGNTEAFF. The chain couples TRBV19 to TRBJ1-1, with D possibly matching TRBD1 (6 bases). Trimming stripped 6 bases from V and 2 bases from J, with 13 bases between. Germline V gives CDR1 LNHDA, CDR2 SQIVND (reference sequence). The length of the CDR3 is 14 residues.

The J gene is TRBJ1-4, the V gene TRBV19; no reliable D call. The CDR3 has 16 amino acids. Trimming took 1 base from V and 8 from J, leaving 17 bases between them. Per germline, CDR1 LNHDA and CDR2 SQIVND (reference sequence). CDR3 nucleotide sequence: TGTGCCAGTAGTATAGGACGCATGTCCCTCCGGGAAAAACTGTTTTTT. This translates into CASSIGRMSLREKLFF. The complete variable domain, with remaining parts taken from reference TRBV19 and TRBJ1-4, reads DGGITQSPKYLFRKEGQNVTLSCEQNLNHDAMYWYRQDPGQGLRLIYYSQIVNDFQKGDIAEGYSVSREKKESFPLTVTSAQKNPTAFYLCASSIGRMSLREKLFFGSGTQLSVL.

This sequence joins TRBV19 and TRBJ1-1; D is possibly TRBD1 (5 bases). There are 13 residues in the CDR3. The germline CDR1 and CDR2 sequences are LNHDA and SQIVND (reference sequence). V lost 2 bases and J lost 3, with 7 bases in between. The CDR3 bases are TGTGCCAGTAGTATAAAAGGGGACACTGAAGCTTTCTTT. This gives the protein CASSIKGDTEAFF.

This clone was seen once. The genes are TRBV5-1 and TRBJ2-2, with 9 bases that match TRBD1. CDR1 is SGHRS and CDR2 is YFSETQ in the germline V gene. The CDR3 is 16 residues long. With 4 bases clipped from V and 0 bases from J, the junction kept 4 bases outside the gene matches. This CDR3 is CASSPQGASNTGELFF. The DNA of the CDR3 is TGCGCCAGCAGCCCACAGGGGGCGTCGAACACCGGGGAGCTGTTTTTT.

V usage is TRBV5-6 and J usage is TRBJ2-7, with 11 bases matching TRBD2. Germline V CDR1 and CDR2: SGHDT, YYEEEE. This CDR3 contains 17 residues. V was clipped by 4 bases and J by 3 bases; unmatched bases: 12. In nucleotides, the CDR3 is TGTGCCAGCAGCCGAATTTTGACTAGCGGGGTTAACTACGAGCAGTACTTC. Amino acids: CASSRILTSGVNYEQYF.

V is TRBV9 and J is TRBJ2-1, with TRBD2 identical over 12 bases. Germline-derived CDR1 and CDR2 are SGDLS and YYNGEE. CDR3 length equals 15 residues. Trimming took 3 bases from V and 4 from J; bases not matched to a gene: 2. The CDR3 DNA sequence: TGTGCCAGCAGCGGGGGACTAGCGGGTTACAATGAGCAGTTCTTC. Amino acid sequence: CASSGGLAGYNEQFF.

This chain uses TRBV4-1 with TRBJ2-7; 9 bases are a match to TRBD2. The CDR3 runs to 14 residues. With 5 bases clipped from V and 2 bases from J, the junction kept 4 bases outside the gene matches. The germline gives CDR1 MGHRA, CDR2 YSYEKL. The CDR3 loop is CASSLSGGTYEQYF. The DNA of the CDR3 is TGCGCCAGCAGCTTAAGCGGGGGGACCTACGAGCAGTACTTC.

V gene TRBV6-5 combines with J gene TRBJ2-6; possible D gene TRBD1, 5 bases. The germline CDR1 and CDR2 sequences are MNHEY and SVGAGI. Between the trimmed V and J ends, which lost 7 bases and 0 bases, there was a span of 10 bases. The CDR3 extends over 15 amino acids. The CDR3 is CASTAGFSGANVLTF. The DNA for the CDR3 is TGTGCCAGCACCGCAGGGTTCTCTGGGGCCAACGTCCTGACTTTC.

The chain has TRBV6-1 and TRBJ1-4, with D hard to call. Deletions cut 3 bases from V and 12 bases from J, with 11 bases between. The germline V gene encodes CDR1 MNHNS and CDR2 SASEGT. CDR3 length equals 12 residues. CDR3 in amino acids: CASSEGKVELFF. For the CDR3, the DNA is TGTGCCAGCAGTGAGGGCAAGGTAGAACTGTTTTTT.

V and J are TRBV7-9 and TRBJ1-6; 8 bases map to TRBD1. V shed 0 bases, J shed 7 bases, and the junction held 2 bases outside the gene matches. Germline CDR1 is SEHNR and CDR2 is FQNEAQ (reference sequence). CDR3 length: 15 amino acids. CDR3 sequence (DNA): TGTGCCAGCAGCTTAGCGGACAGGGAAAATTCACCCCTCCACTTT. Translated: CASSLADRENSPLHF. Filled out from reference TRBV7-9 and TRBJ1-6, the complete variable domain reads DTGVSQNPRHKITKRGQNVTFRCDPISEHNRLYWYRQTLGQGPEFLTYFQNEAQLEKSRLLSDRFSAERPKGSFSTLEIQRTEQGDSAMYLCASSLADRENSPLHFGNGTRLTVT.

J is TRBJ2-7 and V is TRBV19; 7 nucleotides agree with TRBD1. The CDR3 is 15 residues long. In germline, CDR1 is LNHDA, CDR2 SQIVND (reference sequence). V was pared by 3 bases and J by 4 bases, with 9 bases of the junction left unmatched. The CDR3 spells CASSIIPRGIYEQYF. The CDR3 DNA is TGTGCCAGTAGTATCATCCCCAGGGGGATTTACGAGCAGTACTTC.

The rearrangement uses TRBV5-8 and TRBJ2-5, with 12 bases matching TRBD2. The CDR3 has 15 amino acids. CDR1 SGHTS and CDR2 YDEGEE come from the germline V gene. The J segment lost 2 bases and the V segment lost 3 bases, leaving 2 bases of the junction unmatched. CDR3 sequence reads: CASSSGLAGQETQYF. The CDR3 DNA is TGTGCCAGCAGCTCCGGACTAGCGGGGCAAGAGACCCAGTACTTC.

This chain uses TRBV2 with TRBJ2-1, with 7 bases lining up with TRBD1. Losses at the gene ends were 7 bases for V and 12 bases for J; bases not matched to a gene: 9. Germline CDR1 and CDR2: SNHLY and FYNNEI. The length of the CDR3 is 12 residues. The DNA of the CDR3 is TGTGCCAGCAACTTAGGGGACAGTAGGCAGTTCTTC. Amino acid sequence: CASNLGDSRQFF.

The V gene is TRBV30, the J gene TRBJ1-3; TRBD1 matches at 7 bases. The germline V gene has CDR1 GTSNPN and CDR2 SVGIG (reference sequence). This CDR3 has 16 amino acids. Trimming took 3 bases from V and 0 from J; bases not matched to a gene: 8. The CDR3 nucleotides read TGTGCCTGGAGCCCGACAGGGAAAAGCTCTGGAAACACCATATATTTT. Amino acid sequence: CAWSPTGKSSGNTIYF.

The chain joins TRBV2 to TRBJ1-2; maybe TRBD1 (6 bases). Trimming stripped 7 bases from V and 4 bases from J, with 10 bases between. This CDR3 region has 12 residues. Germline CDR1 and CDR2: SNHLY and FYNNEI. The CDR3 DNA reads TGTGCCAGCAAAGGCAGGGGCTATGGCTACACCTTC. It encodes CASKGRGYGYTF.